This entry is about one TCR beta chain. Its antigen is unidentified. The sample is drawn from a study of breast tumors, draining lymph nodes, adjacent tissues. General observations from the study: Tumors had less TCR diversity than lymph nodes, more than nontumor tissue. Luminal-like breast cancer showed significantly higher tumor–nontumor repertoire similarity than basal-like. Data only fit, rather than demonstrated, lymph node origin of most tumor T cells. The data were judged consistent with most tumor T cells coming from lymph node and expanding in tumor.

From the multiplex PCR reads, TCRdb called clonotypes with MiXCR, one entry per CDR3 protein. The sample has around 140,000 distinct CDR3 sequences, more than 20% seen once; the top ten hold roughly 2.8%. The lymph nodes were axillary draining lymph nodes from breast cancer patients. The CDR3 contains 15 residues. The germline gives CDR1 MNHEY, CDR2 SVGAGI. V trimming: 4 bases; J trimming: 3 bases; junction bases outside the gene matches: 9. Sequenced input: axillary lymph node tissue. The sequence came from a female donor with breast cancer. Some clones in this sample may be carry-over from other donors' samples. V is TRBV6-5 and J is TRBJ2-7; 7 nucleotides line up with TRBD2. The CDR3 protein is CASSSDGGGIYEQYF. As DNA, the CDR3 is TGTGCCAGCAGTTCAGACGGGGGAGGGATCTACGAGCAGTACTTC.